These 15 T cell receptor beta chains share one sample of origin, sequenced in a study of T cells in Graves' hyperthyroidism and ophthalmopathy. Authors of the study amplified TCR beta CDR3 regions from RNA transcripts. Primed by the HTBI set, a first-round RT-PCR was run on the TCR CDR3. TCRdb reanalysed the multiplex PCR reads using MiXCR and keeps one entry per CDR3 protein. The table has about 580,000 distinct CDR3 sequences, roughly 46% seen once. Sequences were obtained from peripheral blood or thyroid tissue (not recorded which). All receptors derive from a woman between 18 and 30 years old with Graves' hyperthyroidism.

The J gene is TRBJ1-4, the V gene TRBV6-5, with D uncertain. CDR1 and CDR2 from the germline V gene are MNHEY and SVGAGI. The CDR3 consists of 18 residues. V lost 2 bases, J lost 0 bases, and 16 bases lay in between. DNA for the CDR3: TGTGCCAGCAGTTACGGTCCCCCGCCTACTGCAACTAATGAAAAACTGTTTTTT. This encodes CASSYGPPPTATNEKLFF.

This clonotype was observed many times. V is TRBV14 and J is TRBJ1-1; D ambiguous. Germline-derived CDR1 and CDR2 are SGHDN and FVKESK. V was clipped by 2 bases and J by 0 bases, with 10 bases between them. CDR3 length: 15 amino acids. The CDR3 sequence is CASSQSQNMNTEAFF. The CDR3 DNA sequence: TGTGCCAGCAGCCAATCCCAGAATATGAACACTGAAGCTTTCTTT.

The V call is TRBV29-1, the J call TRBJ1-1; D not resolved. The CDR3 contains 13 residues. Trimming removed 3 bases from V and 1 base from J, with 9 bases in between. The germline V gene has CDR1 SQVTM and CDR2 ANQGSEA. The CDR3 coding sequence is TGCAGCGTTGAGGAGCGGGGGAACACTGAAGCTTTCTTT. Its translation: CSVEERGNTEAFF.

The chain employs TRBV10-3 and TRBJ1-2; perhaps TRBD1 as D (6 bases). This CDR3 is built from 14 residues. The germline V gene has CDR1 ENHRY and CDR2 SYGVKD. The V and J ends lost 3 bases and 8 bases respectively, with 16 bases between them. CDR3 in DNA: TGTGCCATCAGTGATAGTCCAGGGGCCCTCGGCTACACCTTC. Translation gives CAISDSPGALGYTF.

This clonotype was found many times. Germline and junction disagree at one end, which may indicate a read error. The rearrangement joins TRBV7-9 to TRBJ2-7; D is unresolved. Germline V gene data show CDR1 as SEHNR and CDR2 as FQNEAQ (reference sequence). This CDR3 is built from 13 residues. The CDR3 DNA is TGTGCCAGCACCTTAGACGGACGCTACGAGCAGTACTTC. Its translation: CASTLDGRYEQYF.

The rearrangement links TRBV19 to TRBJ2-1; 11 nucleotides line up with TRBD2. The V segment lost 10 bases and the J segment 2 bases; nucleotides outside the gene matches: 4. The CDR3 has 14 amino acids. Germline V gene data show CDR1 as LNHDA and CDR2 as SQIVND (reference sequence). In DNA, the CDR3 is TGTGCCACTAGACTAGCGGGACCCTACAATGAGCAGTTCTTC. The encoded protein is CATRLAGPYNEQFF.

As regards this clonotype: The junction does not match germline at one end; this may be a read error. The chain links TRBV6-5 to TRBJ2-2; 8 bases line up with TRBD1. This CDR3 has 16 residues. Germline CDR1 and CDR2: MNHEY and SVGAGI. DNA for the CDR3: TGTGCCAGCAGCTCGCGAAAGACAGGGGTCACCGGGGAGCTGTCTTTT. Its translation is CASSSRKTGVTGELSF.

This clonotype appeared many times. DNA of the CDR3: TGTGCCAGCAGTTTGTCTTCACCGTTAGACTATGGCTACACCTTC. As protein: CASSLSSPLDYGYTF. The gene calls are TRBV12-3 or TRBV12-4 and TRBJ1-2, with D uncertain. Trimming removed 3 bases at V and 3 bases at J, with 14 bases between. The CDR3 is 15 residues long.

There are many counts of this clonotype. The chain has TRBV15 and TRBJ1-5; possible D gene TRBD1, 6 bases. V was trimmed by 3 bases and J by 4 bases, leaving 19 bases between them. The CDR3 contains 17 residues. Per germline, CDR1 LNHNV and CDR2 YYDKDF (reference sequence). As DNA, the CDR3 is TGTGCCACCAGCAGGGGCCTCCTGGACAGTACTAATCAGCCCCAGCATTTT. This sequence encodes CATSRGLLDSTNQPQHF. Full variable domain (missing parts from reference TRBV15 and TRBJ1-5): DAMVIQNPRYQVTQFGKPVTLSCSQTLNHNVMYWYQQKSSQAPKLLFHYYDKDFNNEADTPDNFQSRRPNTSFCFLDIRSPGLGDTAMYLCATSRGLLDSTNQPQHFGDGTRLSIL.

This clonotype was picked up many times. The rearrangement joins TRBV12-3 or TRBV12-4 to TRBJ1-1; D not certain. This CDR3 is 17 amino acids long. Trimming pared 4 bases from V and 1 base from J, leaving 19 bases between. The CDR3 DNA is TGTGCCAGCAGTTCACACGGGGTGCGCACAAAGAACACTGAAGCTTTCTTT. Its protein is CASSSHGVRTKNTEAFF.

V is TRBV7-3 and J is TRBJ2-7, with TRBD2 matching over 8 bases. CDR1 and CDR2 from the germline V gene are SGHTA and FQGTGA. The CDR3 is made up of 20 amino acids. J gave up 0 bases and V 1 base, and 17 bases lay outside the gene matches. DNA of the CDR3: TGTGCCAGCAGCTTAAAGATGGAGTGCGCTTGCGGGGGGAGCTCCTACGAGCAGTACTTC. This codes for CASSLKMECACGGSSYEQYF. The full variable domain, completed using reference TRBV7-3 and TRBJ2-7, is GAGVSQTPSNKVTEKGKYVELRCDPISGHTALYWYRQSLGQGPEFLIYFQGTGAADDSGLPNDRFFAVRPEGSVSTLKIQRTERGDSAVYLCASSLKMECACGGSSYEQYFGPGTRLTVT.

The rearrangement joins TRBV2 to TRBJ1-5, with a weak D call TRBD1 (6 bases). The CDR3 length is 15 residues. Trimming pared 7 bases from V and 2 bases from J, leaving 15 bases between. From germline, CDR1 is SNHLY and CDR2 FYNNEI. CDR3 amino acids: CASTDGGGRNQPQHF. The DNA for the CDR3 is TGTGCCAGCACTGACGGGGGGGGGCGCAATCAGCCCCAGCATTTT.

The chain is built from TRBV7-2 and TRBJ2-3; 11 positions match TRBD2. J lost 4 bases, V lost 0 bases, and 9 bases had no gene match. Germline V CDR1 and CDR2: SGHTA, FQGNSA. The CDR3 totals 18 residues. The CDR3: CASSLAASGRSTSDTQYF. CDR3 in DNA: TGTGCCAGCAGCTTAGCGGCTAGCGGGAGGAGTACTTCAGATACGCAGTATTTT.

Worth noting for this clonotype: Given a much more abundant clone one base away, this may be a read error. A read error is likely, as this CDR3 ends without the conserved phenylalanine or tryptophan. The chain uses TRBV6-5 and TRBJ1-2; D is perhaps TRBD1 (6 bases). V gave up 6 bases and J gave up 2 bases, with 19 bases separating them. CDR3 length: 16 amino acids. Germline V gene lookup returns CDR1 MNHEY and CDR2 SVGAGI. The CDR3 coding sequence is TGTGCCAGCAGCCTCGGACAGTCGATACTGAACTATGGCTACACCTCC. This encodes CASSLGQSILNYGYTS.

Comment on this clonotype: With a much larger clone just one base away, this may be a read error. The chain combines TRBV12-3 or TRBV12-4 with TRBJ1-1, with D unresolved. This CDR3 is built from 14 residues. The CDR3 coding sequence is TGTGCCGGCAGTTTCCAGGATTTGAACACTGAAGCTTTCTTT. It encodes CAGSFQDLNTEAFF.